This T cell receptor beta chain was sequenced for a study of blood T cell repertoires in COVID-19. In the original workflow: The authors estimated nucleated cell counts from reference gene primer amplification. Generated by immunoSEQ multiplex PCR, the TCRdb table keeps only in-frame clones and is missing some. V and J calls and clone size come straight from that table; D and trimming were deduced from the DNA. The repertoire holds about 220,000 clones, roughly 75% seen once, with approximately 6.6% in the top ten. The CDR3 sequence is 14 residues long. Trimming took 1 base from V and 12 from J; bases not matched to a gene: 8. Germline CDR1 and CDR2: LNHDA and SQIVND (reference sequence).

V is TRBV19 and J is TRBJ2-1; 8 bases agree with TRBD1. The material sequenced was peripheral blood. The sequence derives from a woman between 65 and 79 years old with acute or convalescent COVID-19. The CDR3 DNA sequence: TGTGCCAGTAGTATAGGACCACAGGGGGATGTGCAGTTCTTC. Translated, it gives CASSIGPQGDVQFF.